This T cell receptor beta chain was sequenced during a study of blood T cell repertoires in COVID-19. About the study: Acute-phase and convalescent COVID-19 samples originated in the United States, Italy and Spain.

In the study's own analysis: Estimation of nucleated cell counts relied on the amplification of reference gene primers. Clones were sequenced by immunoSEQ multiplex PCR, and TCRdb holds only the in-frame ones, with some missing. V and J calls and clone size are as listed in that table; D and trimming were resolved from the DNA. The data show around 260,000 clones, with 80% to 85% seen just once and around 4.2% held by the top ten. This CDR3 contains 15 residues. Per germline, CDR1 SGHTA and CDR2 FQGNSA. With V trimmed by 4 bases and J by 5 bases, 6 bases remained unmatched. The rearrangement joins TRBV7-2 to TRBJ2-2; TRBD2 agrees at 8 bases. This clonotype was obtained from a man aged 55-75 years with acute or convalescent COVID-19. Sequencing was carried out using peripheral blood. The CDR3 sequence is CASSSRGGGTGELFF. The CDR3 DNA sequence: TGTGCCAGCAGCTCCCGAGGCGGGGGGACCGGGGAGCTGTTTTTT.